A single sample is the source of the 12 T cell receptor beta chains below, sequenced in a study of blood T cell repertoires in COVID-19. The protocol was immunoSEQ multiplex PCR, while the TCRdb copy is restricted to in-frame clones and leaves out a portion. The sample has 200,000 to 300,000 clones; 86% are singletons. Sequencing was carried out using peripheral blood. Receptors were obtained from a woman aged 25 to 45 who had recovered from COVID-19.

The V and J genes are TRBV9 and TRBJ1-3; weak D call: TRBD1 (5 bases). This CDR3 comprises 16 residues. The ends were cut back, 4 bases at V and 0 bases at J, with 14 bases in the middle. CDR1 is SGDLS, CDR2 YYNGEE, per germline. CDR3 amino acids: CASSPGRAGSGNTIYF. CDR3 DNA: TGTGCCAGCAGCCCAGGGAGGGCCGGCTCTGGAAACACCATATATTTT. Supplemented by reference TRBV9 and TRBJ1-3, the full variable domain reads DSGVTQTPKHLITATGQRVTLRCSPRSGDLSVYWYQQSLDQGLQFLIQYYNGEERAKGNILERFSAQQFPDLHSELNLSSLELGDSALYFCASSPGRAGSGNTIYFGEGSWLTVV.

The V call is TRBV27, the J call TRBJ2-1, with TRBD2 matching over 10 bases. V lost 8 bases, J lost 8 bases, and 12 bases stayed unmatched. This CDR3 is 15 amino acids long. Germline V gives CDR1 MNHEY, CDR2 SMNVEV (reference sequence). The CDR3 region has the DNA TGTGCCAGCCGTCTCGGGACTAGCGTGAGTTATGAGCAGTTCTTC. Its translation is CASRLGTSVSYEQFF.

This clone was recorded once. This sequence joins TRBV4-2 and TRBJ2-1, with TRBD2 matching over 9 bases. V was pared by 0 bases and J by 7 bases, with 7 bases of the junction left unmatched. This CDR3 is built from 16 residues. Germline CDR1 LGHNA, CDR2 YNFKEQ. CDR3 DNA: TGTGCCAGCAGCCAAGACGATAGCGGGGGCTGGAATGAGCAGTTCTTC. Translated, it gives CASSQDDSGGWNEQFF.

V and J are TRBV19 and TRBJ2-3; D remains unclear. Trimming removed 4 bases from V and 2 bases from J, with 7 bases in between. The length of the CDR3 is 13 residues. Germline CDR1 is LNHDA and CDR2 is SQIVND (reference sequence). The DNA of the CDR3 is TGTGCCAGTAGTAAACTTGACACAGATACGCAGTATTTT. This sequence encodes CASSKLDTDTQYF.

In its sample, this clone was seen once. This rearrangement joins TRBV25-1 to TRBJ1-6, with D perhaps matching TRBD1 (6 bases). The germline gives CDR1 MGHDK, CDR2 SYGVNS. The CDR3 has 16 residues. V dropped 0 bases and J dropped 8 bases, with 14 bases sitting between them. The CDR3: CASSEYVTGPDSPLHF. The CDR3 nucleotides read TGTGCCAGCAGTGAATATGTTACAGGGCCGGATTCACCCCTCCACTTT.

This clone was counted only a few times. This rearrangement joins TRBV2 to TRBJ2-3, with D unresolved. V was trimmed by 7 bases and J by 1 base, leaving 12 bases between them. CDR1 and CDR2 (germline): SNHLY, FYNNEI. This CDR3 spans 14 amino acids. CDR3 nucleotides: TGTGCCAGCATATTTGAGTTTGGCACAGATACGCAGTATTTT. It translates to CASIFEFGTDTQYF.

The V gene is TRBV4-1, the J gene TRBJ1-3; D not resolved. The CDR3 runs to 16 residues. The germline V gene has CDR1 MGHRA and CDR2 YSYEKL. V lost 5 bases, J lost 0 bases, and 14 bases lay in between. The CDR3 DNA reads TGCGCCAGCAGCGCACCGGGATCCGACTCTGGAAACACCATATATTTT. This codes for CASSAPGSDSGNTIYF.

This chain connects TRBV6-2 or TRBV6-3 to TRBJ2-1, with D perhaps TRBD1 (7 bases). CDR3 size: 15 residues. CDR1 and CDR2 from the germline V gene are MNHEY and SVGEGT. Trimming removed 6 bases from V and 7 bases from J, with 19 bases in between. The CDR3 DNA sequence: TGTGCCAGCAGCCTAGGAGGGGGCGGATCGAATGAGCAGTTCTTC. It translates to CASSLGGGGSNEQFF.

This clone has just a few counts. The rearrangement joins TRBV5-1 to TRBJ2-2, with D possibly TRBD1 on 6 matching bases. The V end lost 0 bases, the J end lost 0 bases, and 9 bases lay between the germline ends. The CDR3 runs to 16 residues. Per germline, CDR1 SGHRS and CDR2 YFSETQ. This CDR3 reads CASSLVGGANTGELFF. The CDR3 DNA sequence: TGCGCCAGCAGCTTGGTTGGGGGCGCGAACACCGGGGAGCTGTTTTTT.

V is TRBV9 and J is TRBJ2-1; D remains unclear. The CDR3 totals 15 residues. Germline V gene data show CDR1 as SGDLS and CDR2 as YYNGEE. Trimming cost V 0 bases and J 7 bases, with 14 bases left between them. In DNA, the CDR3 is TGTGCCAGCAGCGTAGTTTCCTCTCAGTTTAATGAGCAGTTCTTC. Protein: CASSVVSSQFNEQFF. The whole variable domain, filled in from reference TRBV9 and TRBJ2-1, reads DSGVTQTPKHLITATGQRVTLRCSPRSGDLSVYWYQQSLDQGLQFLIQYYNGEERAKGNILERFSAQQFPDLHSELNLSSLELGDSALYFCASSVVSSQFNEQFFGPGTRLTVL.

V and J are TRBV5-1 and TRBJ2-1; D is possibly TRBD1 (7 bases). Per the germline V gene, CDR1 is SGHRS and CDR2 is YFSETQ. This CDR3 spans 14 amino acids. V was clipped by 2 bases and J by 7 bases, with 13 bases between them. The CDR3: CASSFQGGMNEQFF. CDR3 nucleotide sequence: TGCGCCAGCAGCTTTCAGGGGGGTATGAATGAGCAGTTCTTC.

The chain has TRBV2 and TRBJ1-4; TRBD1 is a possible D gene (6 bases). The V end was cut by 6 bases, the J end by 6 bases, with 17 bases between. The germline gives CDR1 SNHLY, CDR2 FYNNEI. This CDR3 contains 15 residues. This CDR3 is CASSREGRGYEKLFF. The CDR3 DNA is TGTGCCAGCAGCAGGGAGGGCAGGGGTTATGAAAAACTGTTTTTT.